This note documents a single T cell receptor (beta chain) sequence. The antigen remains undetermined. J gave up 2 bases and V 10 bases, and 22 bases lay outside the gene matches. This CDR3 is 19 amino acids long. Germline-derived CDR1 and CDR2 are MNHEY and SMNVEV (reference sequence). It was with 60 Vbeta and 13 Jbeta primers that the PCR ran. Repertoires were generated with immunoSEQ multiplex PCR, while TCRdb's copy carries only in-frame clones and drops some. The table includes over 150,000 clones, 83% detected once. This sample is drawn from a study of cytomegalovirus exposure and HLA in healthy donors. For the study at large: The roughly 120 million unique TCR beta sequences, from around 200 million T cells, were found by an earlier analysis. Study results and limitations: The CMV antigen specificity of a few CMV-associated chains was confirmed through in vitro analysis. Some TCR beta chains (around 180 of them) were listed as cytomegalovirus-associated. Among donors in an Asian-associated ancestry cluster, a later analysis reportedly found fewer N-insertions than the roughly 700-donor mean.

The sequence came from a middle-aged man in good health and CMV-seronegative. The chain recombines TRBV27 with TRBJ2-3; 9 bases match TRBD2. The sequencing sample was made of PBMCs. The DNA of the CDR3 is TGTGCCAAGCGGGGGAAGGAAGCGGGGGGCCGAAGGGACACAGATACGCAGTATTTT. Its protein product is CAKRGKEAGGRRDTDTQYF.